A selection of T cell receptor beta chains follows, all from one sample in a study of vaccination and CD4 T cells after COVID-19. Using its own MiXCR run on the PCR reads, TCRdb lists one record per CDR3 protein. The table has some 10,000 distinct CDR3 sequences, approximately 75% seen once; the top ten hold around 9.2%. Their antigens are not known. The source material was CD4+ T cells from blood, cultured in vitro. These receptors all stem from a human donor who had recovered from COVID-19. CDR3s include the opening cysteine and the closing phenylalanine or tryptophan. The D gene is left open where the match is weak. Size values are once, few and many counts, or a class for expanded clones, and some rows have none.

j_call v_call d_call clone_size cdr3_nt cdr3_aa
TRBJ2-3 TRBV7-2 NA NA TGTGCCAGCAGGACACCGCGAACTAGCACAGATACGCAGTATTTT CASRTPRTSTDTQYF
TRBJ1-4 TRBV20-1 NA NA TGCAGTGCTAGAGGAGTCGATCAACAAGGGACTAATGAAAAACTGTTTTTT CSARGVDQQGTNEKLFF
TRBJ2-3 TRBV20-1 NA NA TGCAGTGCGGATGGGGAGGTAGCGGGCACAGATACGCAGTATTTT CSADGEVAGTDTQYF
TRBJ1-3 TRBV20-1 TRBD1 NA TGCAGTGCCCGGGGGACAGCAACGGGAAACACCATATATTTT CSARGTATGNTIYF
TRBJ2-1 TRBV28 NA NA TGTGCCAGCAGTTTAGCAGGGCGGGCCAAGCAGTTCTTC CASSLAGRAKQFF
TRBJ2-3 TRBV20-1 NA NA TGCAGTGCTTCCTTCAGCACAGATACGCAGTATTTT CSASFSTDTQYF
TRBJ2-3 TRBV12-3/TRBV12-4 NA NA TGTGCCAGCGGGCCAGAAACAGGGAGTCGGCAGTATTTT CASGPETGSRQYF
TRBJ1-5 TRBV20-1 NA NA TGCAGTGCTAGGAAGGACAGAAATAATCAGCCCCAGCATTTT CSARKDRNNQPQHF
TRBJ2-7 TRBV20-1 NA NA TGCAGTGCCACATCCGAGGGGGACCAAACCTACGAGCAGTACTTC CSATSEGDQTYEQYF
TRBJ1-1 TRBV28 TRBD1 NA TGTGCCAGCAGTTCTACAACCCGTACAGGGGGAGAAGCTTTCTTT CASSSTTRTGGEAFF
TRBJ1-2 TRBV21-1 NA NA TGTGCCAGCAGCAGCCCTGACAATTTTCAAGGCTACACCTTC CASSSPDNFQGYTF
TRBJ2-5 TRBV19 TRBD1 NA TGTGCCAGTAGTACCCGACAGGGAGAGACCCAGTACTTC CASSTRQGETQYF
TRBJ1-5 TRBV2 NA NA TGTGCCAGCAGTGCGGCAAGCATCCTCAATCAGCCCCAGCATTTT CASSAASILNQPQHF
TRBJ2-3 TRBV19 NA NA TGTGCCAGTAGTCCCGGCGGGGCCGACCTCACAGATACGCAGTATTTT CASSPGGADLTDTQYF
TRBJ1-5 TRBV11-2 NA NA TGTGCCAGCAGCCCAAGTGGGGGGCCGGATCAGCCCCAGCATTTT CASSPSGGPDQPQHF
TRBJ1-2 TRBV6-1 NA NA TGTGCCAGCAGACCTCAGGGTAAGGGCTATGGCTACACCTTC CASRPQGKGYGYTF
TRBJ1-5 TRBV7-2 TRBD1 few TGTGCCAGCAGCTTAGGGACAGGGGGCGAGGGGCAGCCCCAGCATTTT CASSLGTGGEGQPQHF
TRBJ2-7 TRBV6-1 TRBD1 NA TGTGCCAGCAGTCCCCGACAGGGGGCAGGGTACGAGCAGTACTTC CASSPRQGAGYEQYF
TRBJ2-7 TRBV6-5 TRBD2 NA TGTGCCAGCAGTTCCGGGACTAGCGGCCCCTACGAGCAGTACTTC CASSSGTSGPYEQYF
TRBJ1-2 TRBV6-5 NA NA TGTGCCAGCAGTTACTCGACCATGAACTATGGCTACACCTTC CASSYSTMNYGYTF
TRBJ1-6 TRBV30 NA NA TGTGCCTGGAGTGTAATGGGGGCCCTAACAAATTCACCCCTCCACTTT CAWSVMGALTNSPLHF
TRBJ2-7 TRBV20-1 NA NA TGCAGTGCTACTCCAAGGGGGGGAGGTTCCTACGAGCAGTACTTC CSATPRGGGSYEQYF
TRBJ1-2 TRBV19 TRBD1 few TGTGCCAGTAGACGGACAGGCCCCTACTATGGCTACACCTTC CASRRTGPYYGYTF
TRBJ1-5 TRBV28 TRBD1 NA TGTGCCAGCAGTCCCCTAGGACAGGGCCGCAATCAGCCCCAGCATTTT CASSPLGQGRNQPQHF